These T cell receptor beta chains were read from a single sample in a study of cytomegalovirus exposure and HLA in healthy donors. Produced via immunoSEQ multiplex PCR; TCRdb's table is partial and in-frame only. The table has about 130,000 clones, 80% seen once. Sequenced material: PBMCs. The receptors derive from a middle-aged woman in good health and CMV-seronegative. Each CDR3 is given with its conserved first and last residue. D genes are given only for firm matches. The size entry is marked missing in some rows and otherwise reads once, few, many or a size class.

j_gene | v_gene | d_gene | abundance | CDR3aa | CDR3nt
TRBJ2-3 | TRBV7-9 | TRBD2 | once | CASSFEVGREGPDTQYF | TGTGCCAGCAGCTTTGAAGTCGGGCGGGAGGGCCCAGATACGCAGTATTTT
TRBJ2-2 | TRBV4-2 | - | - | CASSLRAGRGELFF | TGTGCCAGCAGCCTCAGAGCGGGCCGCGGGGAGCTGTTTTTT
TRBJ2-3 | TRBV4-1 | - | - | CASSLGTRISDTQYF | TGCGCCAGCAGCCTGGGGACAAGGATATCAGATACGCAGTATTTT
TRBJ2-7 | TRBV9 | TRBD2 | - | CASSVGASGGAYEQYF | TGTGCCAGCAGCGTAGGGGCTAGCGGGGGGGCCTACGAGCAGTACTTC
TRBJ1-1 | TRBV5-6 | - | once | CASNPGGRLNTEAFF | TGTGCCAGCAACCCTGGGGGCAGGCTCAACACTGAAGCTTTCTTT
TRBJ2-4 | TRBV27 | - | - | CASSLSGRGIQYF | TGTGCCAGCAGTTTATCGGGGCGGGGCATTCAGTACTTC
TRBJ1-3 | TRBV4-3 | - | - | CASSQDLGLSSGNTIYF | TGCGCCAGCAGCCAAGATTTGGGACTGAGCTCTGGAAACACCATATATTTT
TRBJ2-5 | TRBV18 | - | - | CASSPRDSRVAETQYF | TGTGCCAGCTCACCTAGGGACTCCCGGGTAGCAGAGACCCAGTACTTC
TRBJ2-6 | TRBV9 | TRBD2 | - | CASSPVGLAGDSGANVLTF | TGTGCCAGCAGCCCAGTAGGTCTAGCGGGTGACTCTGGGGCCAACGTCCTGACTTTC
TRBJ2-7 | TRBV11-2 | TRBD1 | - | CASSSLWTGTSEQYF | TGTGCCAGCAGCTCCTTATGGACAGGGACGTCAGAGCAGTACTTC
TRBJ2-5 | TRBV10-3 | TRBD1 | - | CAISDPNRDRLQQETQYF | TGTGCCATCAGTGACCCTAATAGGGACAGGCTACAACAAGAGACCCAGTACTTC
TRBJ1-5 | TRBV4-1 | TRBD1 | - | CASSHGQGGTYSNQPQHF | TGCGCCAGCAGCCATGGACAGGGGGGCACCTATAGCAATCAGCCCCAGCATTTT
TRBJ1-5 | TRBV19 | TRBD1 | - | CASSATGNQPQHF | TGTGCCAGTAGTGCGACAGGGAATCAGCCCCAGCATTTT
TRBJ2-3 | TRBV7-2 | - | - | CASSFKGADTQYF | TGTGCCAGCAGCTTCAAGGGGGCAGATACGCAGTATTTT
TRBJ1-6 | TRBV27 | - | - | CASRAGPVLSSYNSPLHF | TGTGCCAGCCGGGCAGGGCCCGTTCTTAGCTCCTATAATTCACCCCTCCACTTT
TRBJ2-1 | TRBV9 | - | - | CASTSQGSSYNEQFF | TGTGCCAGCACCTCCCAGGGCTCCTCCTACAATGAGCAGTTCTTC
TRBJ1-2 | TRBV5-6 | - | - | CASREEVVTNYGYTF | TGTGCCAGCAGGGAAGAGGTCGTCACTAACTATGGCTACACCTTC
TRBJ2-2 | TRBV5-1 | - | - | CASSSGDSTGELFF | TGCGCCAGCAGCTCGGGGGACAGCACCGGGGAGCTGTTTTTT
TRBJ2-4 | TRBV5-6 | TRBD1 | - | CASSQDPGQKNIQYF | TGTGCCAGCAGTCAAGACCCGGGACAGAAAAACATTCAGTACTTC
TRBJ2-5 | TRBV5-1 | - | - | CASSLSSRQETQYF | TGCGCCAGCAGCTTGTCATCCAGGCAAGAGACCCAGTACTTC
TRBJ1-5 | TRBV7-2 | - | - | CASSSGPDQPQHF | TGTGCCAGCAGCTCAGGGCCGGACCAGCCCCAGCATTTT
TRBJ2-7 | TRBV5-8 | TRBD2 | - | CASSPGLAESYEQYF | TGTGCCAGCAGCCCGGGACTAGCGGAGAGCTACGAGCAGTACTTC
TRBJ2-7 | TRBV14 | - | few | CASSQLQGSSEQYF | TGTGCCAGCAGCCAATTACAGGGTAGTTCGGAGCAGTACTTC
TRBJ2-3 | TRBV11-2 | - | - | CASSPRATYADTQYF | TGTGCCAGCAGCCCCAGGGCAACCTACGCAGATACGCAGTATTTT
TRBJ1-2 | TRBV6-1 | - | - | CASSEGFGGRGYGYPF | TGTGCCAGCAGTGAAGGATTCGGGGGAAGGGGCTATGGCTACCCCTTC
TRBJ2-1 | TRBV9 | TRBD2 | - | CASSVWRLADGSGYNEQFF | TGTGCCAGCAGCGTATGGAGACTAGCGGACGGGAGTGGGTACAATGAGCAGTTCTTC
TRBJ1-2 | TRBV6-6 | - | once | CATLADYGYTF | TGTGCCACCCTGGCCGACTATGGCTACACCTTC
TRBJ1-1 | TRBV15 | TRBD1 | - | CATSWDRGGNTEAFF | TGTGCCACCAGCTGGGACAGGGGTGGTAACACTGAAGCTTTCTTT
TRBJ2-1 | TRBV25-1 | TRBD2 | - | CASSVGTSGGLKQFF | TGTGCCAGCAGTGTGGGGACTAGCGGGGGATTGAAGCAGTTCTTC
TRBJ1-2 | TRBV4-1 | - | - | CASSQGLSGSYGYTF | TGCGCCAGCAGCCAAGGCCTGAGCGGGTCCTATGGCTACACCTTC
TRBJ2-2 | TRBV18 | TRBD1 | once | CASSPSRDRNTGELFF | TGTGCCAGCTCACCCAGCCGGGACAGAAACACCGGGGAGCTGTTTTTT
TRBJ2-7 | TRBV15 | - | - | CATSRDPDYEQYF | TGTGCCACCAGCAGAGACCCAGACTACGAGCAGTACTTC
TRBJ2-7 | TRBV6-5 | - | - | CASSYSRGGLYF | TGTGCCAGCAGTTACTCGAGGGGGGGCTTGTACTTC
TRBJ2-3 | TRBV29-1 | TRBD1 | - | CSADRGTDTQYF | TGCAGCGCCGACAGGGGGACAGATACGCAGTATTTT
TRBJ2-6 | TRBV6-1 | TRBD1 | few | CASRGQGQANVLTF | TGTGCCAGCAGGGGACAGGGCCAGGCCAACGTCCTGACTTTC
TRBJ2-2 | TRBV7-8 | TRBD1 | - | CASSSGQGSNTGELFF | TGTGCCAGCAGCTCCGGACAGGGTTCGAACACCGGGGAGCTGTTTTTT
TRBJ2-2 | TRBV6-1 | TRBD1 | - | CASEAGGAAGELFF | TGTGCCAGCGAGGCAGGGGGCGCGGCCGGGGAGCTGTTTTTT
TRBJ2-3 | TRBV5-4 | TRBD2 | - | CASSLVAGGVDTQYF | TGTGCCAGCAGCTTGGTAGCGGGGGGAGTAGATACGCAGTATTTT
TRBJ2-7 | TRBV4-1 | TRBD2 | - | CASSQVGGGYEQYF | TGCGCCAGCAGCCAAGTGGGGGGGGGATACGAGCAGTACTTC
TRBJ1-2 | TRBV15 | - | - | CATSSPREEGYTF | TGTGCCACCTCCAGCCCCCGCGAGGAAGGCTACACCTTC
TRBJ2-1 | TRBV7-2 | TRBD1 | - | CASSPDRGASYNEQFF | TGTGCCAGCAGCCCAGACAGGGGTGCGTCCTACAATGAGCAGTTCTTC
TRBJ1-6 | TRBV7-2 | - | - | CASSLGSHNTGRSPLHF | TGTGCCAGCAGCTTAGGGTCCCACAATACGGGAAGATCACCCCTCCACTTT
TRBJ2-1 | TRBV4-2 | TRBD2 | - | CASSQESYGGGYNEQFF | TGTGCCAGCAGCCAAGAATCTTACGGGGGGGGATACAATGAGCAGTTCTTC
TRBJ2-5 | TRBV7-2 | - | - | CASSLQGWETQYF | TGTGCCAGCAGCTTGCAGGGGTGGGAGACCCAGTACTTC
TRBJ2-1 | TRBV2 | - | once | CASSEQGLGNEQFF | TGTGCCAGCAGTGAGCAGGGCCTAGGAAATGAGCAGTTCTTC
TRBJ2-7 | TRBV15 | TRBD2 | - | CATSRDLAAGGPLPSYEQYF | TGTGCCACCAGCAGAGATCTCGCCGCGGGAGGGCCCCTACCCTCCTACGAGCAGTACTTC